The 20 T cell receptor beta chains below all came from one sample that was sequenced in a study of CD8 T cells in Susac syndrome. RNA in amounts of roughly 0.45 to 1 ug was reverse transcribed with random hexamers. TCRdb recomputed calls from the immunoSEQ multiplex PCR reads with MiXCR, one row per CDR3 protein. This sample has nearly 110,000 distinct CDR3 sequences, with roughly 94% found just once. Sequenced input: CD8+ T cells from PBMCs. Receptor source: a human donor with Susac syndrome.

This chain links TRBV6-5 with TRBJ2-5; D not resolved. The CDR3 covers 12 residues. Germline V gives CDR1 MNHEY, CDR2 SVGAGI. Trimming cost V 5 bases and J 4 bases, with 8 bases left between them. In DNA form, the CDR3 reads TGTGCCAGCAGTCCGATCGGAGAGACCCAGTACTTC. This codes for CASSPIGETQYF.

This rearrangement joins TRBV4-2 to TRBJ2-2; perhaps TRBD1 as D (5 bases). The length of the CDR3 is 14 residues. The germline CDR1 and CDR2 sequences are LGHNA and YNFKEQ. V was trimmed by 5 bases and J by 1 base, leaving 8 bases between them. The CDR3 protein is CASSSGQNTGELFF. The DNA of the CDR3 is TGTGCCAGCAGCTCCGGACAGAACACCGGGGAGCTGTTTTTT.

The V call is TRBV4-2, the J call TRBJ1-4, with unresolved D. V was pared by 1 base and J by 7 bases, with 10 bases between. The CDR3 is 14 residues long. Germline-derived CDR1 and CDR2 are LGHNA and YNFKEQ. The CDR3 is CASSQGWTGEKLFF. The CDR3 DNA reads as TGTGCCAGCAGCCAAGGATGGACGGGTGAAAAACTGTTTTTT.

The chain combines TRBV12-5 with TRBJ2-3, with D possibly matching TRBD1 (5 bases). V dropped 6 bases and J dropped 1 base, with 11 bases sitting between them. This CDR3 comprises 14 residues. Germline V lookup: CDR1 LGHNT, CDR2 FRNRAP. The CDR3, as DNA: TGTGCTAGTGGCAAGGGGTCTGGCACAGATACGCAGTATTTT. It codes for CASGKGSGTDTQYF.

This clonotype showed up just a few times. V usage is TRBV27 and J usage is TRBJ1-5; D gene unclear. Germline CDR1 MNHEY, CDR2 SMNVEV (reference sequence). V lost 2 bases, J lost 1 base, and 9 bases lay in between. The length of the CDR3 is 15 residues. The CDR3: CASSLGRGSNQPQHF. The CDR3 DNA sequence: TGTGCCAGCAGTTTAGGACGGGGAAGCAATCAGCCCCAGCATTTT.

The chain links TRBV19 to TRBJ1-2, with a weak D call TRBD1 (6 bases). The CDR3 length is 13 residues. V was trimmed by 11 bases and J by 4 bases, leaving 17 bases between them. Germline V gives CDR1 LNHDA, CDR2 SQIVND (reference sequence). DNA of the CDR3: TGTGCCGGTCGGGACAAAGACGGCTATGGCTACACCTTC. This codes for CAGRDKDGYGYTF.

The J gene is TRBJ2-1, the V gene TRBV20-1, with D unresolved. The CDR3 covers 13 residues. V was clipped by 3 bases and J by 5 bases, with 11 bases between them. The germline V gene has CDR1 DFQATT and CDR2 SNEGSKA (reference sequence). Written as DNA, the CDR3 is TGCAGTGCTAGTCGACCCACGGACAATGAGCAGTTCTTC. It yields the protein CSASRPTDNEQFF.

The chain carries TRBV20-1 and TRBJ2-5; D is possibly TRBD1 or TRBD2 (6 bases each). V was shortened by 0 bases and J by 5 bases, with 16 bases between the two germline ends. The CDR3 has 15 amino acids. Germline CDR1 DFQATT, CDR2 SNEGSKA (reference sequence). The CDR3 bases are TGCAGTGCTAGAGATACTTCGGGGGCCGTCGAGACCCAGTACTTC. Translated: CSARDTSGAVETQYF.

DNA of the CDR3: TGTGCCAGCAGTCCGGGCCATTGGAATGAGCAGTTCTTC. Translated, it gives CASSPGHWNEQFF. The V call is TRBV12-3 or TRBV12-4, the J call TRBJ2-1; D not certain. With 5 bases removed from V and 7 bases from J, the gap between germline ends came to 12 bases. The CDR3 runs 13 residues.

This sequence joins TRBV20-1 and TRBJ2-3, with 9 nucleotides matching TRBD1. This CDR3 has 18 amino acids. J lost 0 bases, V lost 2 bases, and 12 bases had no gene match. Germline V gene sequence: CDR1 DFQATT, CDR2 SNEGSKA (reference sequence). CDR3 nucleotide sequence: TGCAGTGCTAGACCTTACCGGGACAGGGCCTATAGCACAGATACGCAGTATTTT. Its translation: CSARPYRDRAYSTDTQYF.

This clonotype was counted a single time. J is TRBJ2-3 and V is TRBV15; 12 bases are a match to TRBD2. The CDR3 totals 19 residues. The germline V gene has CDR1 LNHNV and CDR2 YYDKDF (reference sequence). J gave up 4 bases and V 2 bases, and 13 bases lay outside the gene matches. The CDR3 region has the DNA TGTGCCACCAGCAGAACACCGGGACTAGCGGGTTTTGCCGCAGATACGCAGTATTTT. This codes for CATSRTPGLAGFAADTQYF.

The chain uses TRBV3-1 and TRBJ2-7; D is unresolved. Per the germline V gene, CDR1 is LGHDT and CDR2 is YNNKEL (reference sequence). Trimming removed 2 bases from V and 2 bases from J, with 10 bases in between. CDR3 size: 14 residues. The CDR3 reads CASSQLSSPYEQYF. As DNA, the CDR3 is TGTGCCAGCAGCCAACTCTCCTCGCCCTACGAGCAGTACTTC.

The chain links TRBV13 to TRBJ1-1, with D unresolved. The V gene's germline CDR1 is PRHDT and CDR2 FYEKMQ (reference sequence). The CDR3 is made up of 15 amino acids. Deletions cut 4 bases from V and 5 bases from J, with 17 bases between. This chain's CDR3 is CASSSDKGRETEAFF. CDR3 DNA sequence: TGTGCCAGCAGCTCCGATAAGGGAAGAGAGACTGAAGCTTTCTTT.

V is TRBV6-2 or TRBV6-3 and J is TRBJ2-2; unclear D gene. Looked up from germline, CDR1 is MNHEY and CDR2 is SVGEGT. V lost 3 bases to trimming and J lost 4 bases, with 9 bases between them. The CDR3 extends over 14 amino acids. CDR3 region: CASSYELITGELFF. CDR3 sequence (DNA): TGTGCCAGCAGTTATGAGCTCATCACCGGGGAGCTGTTTTTT.

The rearrangement joins TRBV9 to TRBJ1-6, with 8 positions matching TRBD1. J lost 10 bases, V lost 4 bases, and 10 bases had no gene match. This CDR3 region has 15 residues. CDR1 and CDR2 from the germline V gene are SGDLS and YYNGEE. The DNA for the CDR3 is TGTGCCAGCAGCTCCTGGGACAGGTTGGAATCACCCCTCCACTTT. It yields the protein CASSSWDRLESPLHF.

The chain recombines TRBV28 with TRBJ2-7; no clear D gene. The germline V gene encodes CDR1 MDHEN and CDR2 SYDVKM. Trimming pared 3 bases from V and 6 bases from J, leaving 6 bases between. The CDR3 length is 11 residues. Written as DNA, the CDR3 is TGTGCCAGCAGTTTTATGGGCGAGCAGTACTTC. Its protein is CASSFMGEQYF. Filled out from reference TRBV28 and TRBJ2-7, the complete variable domain reads DVKVTQSSRYLVKRTGEKVFLECVQDMDHENMFWYRQDPGLGLRLIYFSYDVKMKEKGDIPEGYSVSREKKERFSLILESASTNQTSMYLCASSFMGEQYFGPGTRLTVT.

The rearrangement links TRBV12-3 or TRBV12-4 to TRBJ1-2; D call uncertain. The ends were cut back, 1 base at V and 1 base at J, with 13 bases in the middle. This CDR3 region has 16 residues. The CDR3 DNA reads as TGTGCCAGCAGTTTAGAGGGTTTCCGGGTTAACTATGGCTACACCTTC. It encodes CASSLEGFRVNYGYTF.

The chain is built from TRBV6-1 and TRBJ2-3, with 11 positions matching TRBD2. V shed 8 bases and J 5 bases; nucleotides not matched to a gene: 12. Germline values: CDR1 MNHNS, CDR2 SASEGT. There are 16 residues in the CDR3. The CDR3 reads CASLRIAGGREDTQYF. The CDR3 nucleotides are TGTGCCAGCCTCAGGATAGCGGGGGGGCGGGAAGATACGCAGTATTTT.

The rearrangement joins TRBV29-1 to TRBJ2-7; D is possibly TRBD1 (6 bases). This CDR3 has 12 residues. V was shortened by 6 bases and J by 3 bases, with 12 bases between the two germline ends. Germline V gives CDR1 SQVTM, CDR2 ANQGSEA. The CDR3 DNA is TGCAGCGTCCGGACAGTTTTCTACGAGCAGTACTTC. Translation: CSVRTVFYEQYF.

The chain combines TRBV29-1 with TRBJ1-1, with a weak D call TRBD1 (6 bases). The CDR3 is made up of 16 amino acids. Between the trimmed V and J ends, which lost 0 bases and 5 bases, there was a span of 19 bases. Germline loops: CDR1 SQVTM, CDR2 ANQGSEA. The CDR3 DNA is TGCAGCGTTGAAGATCCCGGGCGGGGGGCCTGGACTGAAGCTTTCTTT. It encodes CSVEDPGRGAWTEAFF.